The clone carrying this TCR beta chain was counted ten times or more. This CDR3 is built from 17 residues. Germline lookup yields CDR1 SEHNR and CDR2 FQNEAQ (reference sequence). V lost 1 base, J lost 4 bases, and 10 bases stayed unmatched. The sample comes from a study of human T cells and chemical hapten exposure. At the level of the study: For sensitization, 2% DPC was applied to a roughly 2 cm by roughly 2 cm patch of upper inner arm skin. TCR yields per sample varied, mainly owing to small pooled library volume differences.

During construction of the library, unique molecular identifiers were attached to individual cDNA molecules for quantitative, reproducible TCR counting. TCRdb reanalysed the RACE reads using MiXCR and keeps one entry per CDR3 protein. The sample lists about 110,000 distinct CDR3 sequences; 9% to 9.5% were seen once. The time point: patch test 2, 6 weeks after DPC sensitization. The treatment is: therapeutic diphenylcyclopropenone sensitization with weekly scalp DPC. Whole blood that had not been fractionated was the source of extracted total RNA. The sequenced sample was whole blood, obtained in connection with sensitization to the hapten diphenylcyclopropenone (DPC). This chain joins TRBV7-9 and TRBJ2-5; 9 bases are a match to TRBD2. The sequence came from a woman in her thirties or forties with alopecia areata. Some clones in this sample may be carry-over from other donors' samples. Here the CDR3 DNA reads TGTGCCAGCAGCTTAGGATCCGTGGCGGGGGGGACAGAGACCCAGTACTTC. This sequence encodes CASSLGSVAGGTETQYF.